This TCR beta chain was sequenced during a study of cytomegalovirus exposure and HLA in healthy donors. Every donor was a healthy person donating bone marrow. Use of 60 Vbeta and 13 Jbeta primers characterized the PCR. Some clones are missing from TCRdb's copy, which holds only in-frame ones; the method was immunoSEQ multiplex PCR. The sample contains around 100,000 clones, about 70% of which appear only once. The table lists this clone with a few counts. The sample was PBMCs. The TCR comes from a man in his fifties in good health and CMV-seropositive.

The CDR3 DNA reads TGTGCCAGCAGTGTTTTGGGACAGCCTAATGAAAAACTGTTTTTT. It encodes CASSVLGQPNEKLFF. The J gene is TRBJ1-4, the V gene TRBV6-1; TRBD1 matches at 7 bases. Germline-derived CDR1 and CDR2 are MNHNS and SASEGT. The CDR3 is made up of 15 amino acids. The V gene end was trimmed by 4 bases and the J gene end by 3 bases; junction bases not matched to a gene: 5.